This note documents a single T cell receptor (beta chain) sequence. Its antigen is not known. V dropped 1 base and J dropped 6; count of bases not matched to a gene: 5. The CDR3 length is 15 residues. Germline CDR1 SGHAT, CDR2 FQNNGV. This specimen belongs to a study of cytomegalovirus exposure and HLA in healthy donors. Whole-study results and caveats: Common viral pathogens were later found to be apparently linked to several of the most significant clusters.

Vbeta (60) and Jbeta (13) primers were used in the PCR. Generated by immunoSEQ multiplex PCR, the TCRdb table keeps only in-frame clones and is missing some. The data show approximately 160,000 clones, under 70% seen once. Nominal health characterized the donors when sampled, though unrecorded immune exposures were likely. The chain has TRBV11-2 and TRBJ2-7; TRBD2 matches 11 bases. The receptor comes from a woman in her thirties or forties in good health and CMV-seropositive. Source material: PBMCs. CDR3: CASSLVQLAGAEQYF. In nucleotides, the CDR3 is TGTGCCAGCAGCTTAGTTCAACTAGCGGGGGCCGAGCAGTACTTC.